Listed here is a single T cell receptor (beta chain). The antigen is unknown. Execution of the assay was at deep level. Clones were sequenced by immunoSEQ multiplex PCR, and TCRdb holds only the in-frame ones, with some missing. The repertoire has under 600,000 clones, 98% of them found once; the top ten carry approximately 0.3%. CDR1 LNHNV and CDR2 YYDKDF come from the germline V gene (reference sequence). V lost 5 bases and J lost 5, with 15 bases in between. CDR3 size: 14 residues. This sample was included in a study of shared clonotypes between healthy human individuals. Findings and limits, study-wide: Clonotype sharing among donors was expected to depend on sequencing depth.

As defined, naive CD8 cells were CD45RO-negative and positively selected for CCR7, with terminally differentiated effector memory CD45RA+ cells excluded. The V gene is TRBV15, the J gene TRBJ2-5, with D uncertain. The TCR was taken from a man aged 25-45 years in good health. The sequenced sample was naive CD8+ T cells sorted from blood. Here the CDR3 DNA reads TGTGCCACCAGCGAAGACGACGATAGGGAGACCCAGTACTTC. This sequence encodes CATSEDDDRETQYF.